This T cell receptor beta chain came from a study of T cells in Graves' hyperthyroidism and ophthalmopathy. Across the whole study: At the time of initial diagnosis and before any treatment, peripheral blood was collected. Study conclusions and caveats: Most expanded thyroid clonotypes above 0.001 recurred in blood.

Germline CDR1 is SQVTM and CDR2 is ANQGSEA. The CDR3 is 13 residues long. A patient was excluded if there was uncontrolled infection, other autoimmune disease, pregnancy or lactation. Orbital computed tomography, thyroid ultrasound, serum thyroxine and TRAb, and clinical symptoms together informed the diagnoses. This clonotype was found once. Its antigen remains unknown. Amplified regions were TCR beta CDR3 sequences from RNA transcripts. Initially, a first-round RT-PCR of the TCR CDR3 employed the HTBI primer set. One entry per CDR3 protein, called by TCRdb with MiXCR from the multiplex PCR reads. This table has nearly 600,000 distinct CDR3 sequences, over 12% appearing once.

The chain uses TRBV29-1 and TRBJ2-7; D uncertain. The J call may be in error: the DNA end matches TRBJ2-1 better. The TCR was taken from a woman aged 18 to 35 with Graves' ophthalmopathy. Sequenced material: blood. The CDR3 coding sequence is TGCAGCGTTGAAATCCCGAGCACCTACGAGCAGTTCTTC. Translating it yields CSVEIPSTYEQFF.